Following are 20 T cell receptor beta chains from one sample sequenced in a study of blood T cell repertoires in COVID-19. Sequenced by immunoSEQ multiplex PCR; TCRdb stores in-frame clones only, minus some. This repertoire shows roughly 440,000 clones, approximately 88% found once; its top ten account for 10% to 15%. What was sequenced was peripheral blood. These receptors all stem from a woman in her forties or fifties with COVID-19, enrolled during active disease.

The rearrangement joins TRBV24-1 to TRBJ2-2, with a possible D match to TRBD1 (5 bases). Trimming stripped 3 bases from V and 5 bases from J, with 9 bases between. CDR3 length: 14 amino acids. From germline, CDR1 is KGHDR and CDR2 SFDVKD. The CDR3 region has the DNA TGTGCCACCAGTGATCCCAGGGATACCGGGGAGCTGTTTTTT. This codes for CATSDPRDTGELFF.

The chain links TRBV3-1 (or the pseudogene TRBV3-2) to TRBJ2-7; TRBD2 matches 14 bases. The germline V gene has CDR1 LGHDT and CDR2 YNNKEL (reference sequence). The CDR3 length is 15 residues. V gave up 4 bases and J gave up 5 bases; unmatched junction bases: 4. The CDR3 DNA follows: TGTGCCAGCAGCCCGGGGACTAGCGGGGGCGACGAGCAGTACTTC. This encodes CASSPGTSGGDEQYF.

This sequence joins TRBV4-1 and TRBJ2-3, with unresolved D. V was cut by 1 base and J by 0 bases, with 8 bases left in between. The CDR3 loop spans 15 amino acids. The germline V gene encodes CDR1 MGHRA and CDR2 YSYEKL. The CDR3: CASSQGATSTDTQYF. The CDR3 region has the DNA TGCGCCAGCAGCCAAGGAGCCACTAGCACAGATACGCAGTATTTT.

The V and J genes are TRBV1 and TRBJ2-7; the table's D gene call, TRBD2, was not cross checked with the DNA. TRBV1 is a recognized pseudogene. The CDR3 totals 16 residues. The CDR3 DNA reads TGCACCAGCAGCCTCCCCGTGGGACTAGTTCCACACGAGCAGTACTTC. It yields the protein CTSSLPVGLVPHEQYF.

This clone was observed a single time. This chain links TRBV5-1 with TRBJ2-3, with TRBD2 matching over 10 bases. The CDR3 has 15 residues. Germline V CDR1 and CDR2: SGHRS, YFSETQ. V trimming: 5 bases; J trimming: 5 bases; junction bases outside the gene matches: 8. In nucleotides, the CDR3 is TGCGCCAGCAGAGGTAGCGGGGGGTCGGAAGATACGCAGTATTTT. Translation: CASRGSGGSEDTQYF.

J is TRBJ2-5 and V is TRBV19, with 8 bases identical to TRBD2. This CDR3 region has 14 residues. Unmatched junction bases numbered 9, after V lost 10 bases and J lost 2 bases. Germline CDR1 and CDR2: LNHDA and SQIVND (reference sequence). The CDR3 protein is CATQRGRGQETQYF. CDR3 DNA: TGTGCCACGCAGCGGGGGAGGGGACAAGAGACCCAGTACTTC.

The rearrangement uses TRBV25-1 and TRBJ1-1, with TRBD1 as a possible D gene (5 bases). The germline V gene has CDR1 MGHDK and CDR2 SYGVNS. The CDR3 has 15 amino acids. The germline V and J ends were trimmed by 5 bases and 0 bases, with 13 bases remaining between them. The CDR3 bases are TGTGCCAGCAGTCAAGCCGGGACTATGAACACTGAAGCTTTCTTT. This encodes CASSQAGTMNTEAFF.

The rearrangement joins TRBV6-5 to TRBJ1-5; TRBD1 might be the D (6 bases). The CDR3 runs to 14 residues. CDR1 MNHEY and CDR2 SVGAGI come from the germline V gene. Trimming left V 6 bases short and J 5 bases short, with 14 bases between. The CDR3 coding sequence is TGTGCCAGCAGACCCGACAGGACTTATCAGCCCCAGCATTTT. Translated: CASRPDRTYQPQHF.

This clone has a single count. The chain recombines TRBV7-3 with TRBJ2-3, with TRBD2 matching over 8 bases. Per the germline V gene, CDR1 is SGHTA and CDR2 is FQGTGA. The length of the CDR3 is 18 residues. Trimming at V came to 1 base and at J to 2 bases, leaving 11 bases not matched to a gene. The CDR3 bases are TGTGCCAGCAGCTTAAGTGGTGGAGCGGGGGCGATCACAGATACGCAGTATTTT. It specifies CASSLSGGAGAITDTQYF. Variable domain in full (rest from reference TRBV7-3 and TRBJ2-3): GAGVSQTPSNKVTEKGKYVELRCDPISGHTALYWYRQSLGQGPEFLIYFQGTGAADDSGLPNDRFFAVRPEGSVSTLKIQRTERGDSAVYLCASSLSGGAGAITDTQYFGPGTRLTVL.

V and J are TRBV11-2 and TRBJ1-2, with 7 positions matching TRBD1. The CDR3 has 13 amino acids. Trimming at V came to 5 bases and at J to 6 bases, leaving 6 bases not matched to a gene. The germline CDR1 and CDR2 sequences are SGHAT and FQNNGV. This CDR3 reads CASSPTGEDGYTF. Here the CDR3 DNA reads TGTGCCAGCAGCCCTACAGGGGAAGATGGCTACACCTTC. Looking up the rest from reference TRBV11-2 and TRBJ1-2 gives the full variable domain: EAGVAQSPRYKIIEKRQSVAFWCNPISGHATLYWYQQILGQGPKLLIQFQNNGVVDDSQLPKDRFSAERLKGVDSTLKIQPAKLEDSAVYLCASSPTGEDGYTFGSGTRLTVV.

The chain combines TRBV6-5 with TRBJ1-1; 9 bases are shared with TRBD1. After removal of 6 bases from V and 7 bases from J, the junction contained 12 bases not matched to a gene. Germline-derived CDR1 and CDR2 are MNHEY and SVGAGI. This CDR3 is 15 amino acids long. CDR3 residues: CASSTSGTGISEAFF. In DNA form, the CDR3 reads TGTGCCAGCAGCACTTCCGGGACAGGGATAAGTGAAGCTTTCTTT.

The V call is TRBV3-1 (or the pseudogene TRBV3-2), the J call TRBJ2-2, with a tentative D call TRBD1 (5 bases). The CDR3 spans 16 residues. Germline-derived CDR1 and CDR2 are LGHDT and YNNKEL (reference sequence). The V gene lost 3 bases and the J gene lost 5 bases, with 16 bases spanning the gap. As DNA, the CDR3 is TGTGCCAGCAGCCATTCAGGGCAGGGTGGGACCGGGGAGCTGTTTTTT. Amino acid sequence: CASSHSGQGGTGELFF.

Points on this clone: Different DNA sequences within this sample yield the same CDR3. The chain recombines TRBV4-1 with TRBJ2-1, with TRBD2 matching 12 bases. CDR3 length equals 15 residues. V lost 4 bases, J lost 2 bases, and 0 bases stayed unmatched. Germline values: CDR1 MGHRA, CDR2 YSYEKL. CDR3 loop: CASSPSGGAYNEQFF. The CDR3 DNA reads TGCGCCAGCAGCCCTAGCGGGGGGGCCTACAATGAGCAGTTCTTC.

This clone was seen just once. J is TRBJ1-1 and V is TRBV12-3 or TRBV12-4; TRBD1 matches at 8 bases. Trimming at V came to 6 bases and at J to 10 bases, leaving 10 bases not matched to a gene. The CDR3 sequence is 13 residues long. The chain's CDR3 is CASSTTRTGLAFF. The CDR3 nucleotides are TGTGCCAGCAGCACCACCAGGACAGGGTTAGCTTTCTTT.

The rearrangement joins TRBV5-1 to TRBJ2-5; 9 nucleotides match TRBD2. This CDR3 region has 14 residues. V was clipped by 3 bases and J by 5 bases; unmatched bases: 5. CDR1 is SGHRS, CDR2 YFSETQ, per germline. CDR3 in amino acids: CASSSVAGEETQYF. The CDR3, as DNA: TGCGCCAGCAGCTCCGTAGCGGGGGAGGAGACCCAGTACTTC.

In DNA, the CDR3 is TGTGCCAGCTCCCTTGCAACTAATGAAAAACTGTTTTTT. It translates to CASSLATNEKLFF. This chain links TRBV9 with TRBJ1-4, with D uncertain. CDR1 and CDR2 (germline): SGDLS, YYNGEE. Trimming took off 7 bases at V and 0 bases at J, with 7 bases between the two ends. The CDR3 consists of 13 residues.

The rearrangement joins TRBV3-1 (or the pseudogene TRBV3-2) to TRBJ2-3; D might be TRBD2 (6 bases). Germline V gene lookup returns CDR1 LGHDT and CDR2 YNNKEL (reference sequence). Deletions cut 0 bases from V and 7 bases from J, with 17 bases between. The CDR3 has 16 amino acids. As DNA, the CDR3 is TGTGCCAGCAGCCAAGAAATGGCGGGGCGCCGGAATACGCAGTATTTT. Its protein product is CASSQEMAGRRNTQYF.

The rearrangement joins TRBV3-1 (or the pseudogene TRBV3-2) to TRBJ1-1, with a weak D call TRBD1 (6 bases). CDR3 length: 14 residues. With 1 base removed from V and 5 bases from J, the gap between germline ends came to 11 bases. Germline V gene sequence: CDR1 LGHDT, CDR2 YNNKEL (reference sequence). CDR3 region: CASSQGGPSTEAFF. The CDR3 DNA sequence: TGTGCCAGCAGCCAAGGGGGGCCGTCTACTGAAGCTTTCTTT.

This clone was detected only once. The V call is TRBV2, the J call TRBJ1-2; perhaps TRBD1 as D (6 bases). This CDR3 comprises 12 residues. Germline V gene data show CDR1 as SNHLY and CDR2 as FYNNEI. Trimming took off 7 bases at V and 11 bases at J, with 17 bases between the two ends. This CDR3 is CASTLGTFLYTF. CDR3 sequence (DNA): TGTGCCAGCACCCTCGGGACATTTCTGTACACCTTC.

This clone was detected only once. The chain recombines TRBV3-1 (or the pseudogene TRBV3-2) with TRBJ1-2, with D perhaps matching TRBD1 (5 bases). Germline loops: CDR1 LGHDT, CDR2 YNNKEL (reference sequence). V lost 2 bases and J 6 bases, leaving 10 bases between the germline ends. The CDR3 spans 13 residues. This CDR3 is CASSQLQDHGYTF. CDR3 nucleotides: TGTGCCAGCAGCCAATTACAGGACCATGGCTACACCTTC.